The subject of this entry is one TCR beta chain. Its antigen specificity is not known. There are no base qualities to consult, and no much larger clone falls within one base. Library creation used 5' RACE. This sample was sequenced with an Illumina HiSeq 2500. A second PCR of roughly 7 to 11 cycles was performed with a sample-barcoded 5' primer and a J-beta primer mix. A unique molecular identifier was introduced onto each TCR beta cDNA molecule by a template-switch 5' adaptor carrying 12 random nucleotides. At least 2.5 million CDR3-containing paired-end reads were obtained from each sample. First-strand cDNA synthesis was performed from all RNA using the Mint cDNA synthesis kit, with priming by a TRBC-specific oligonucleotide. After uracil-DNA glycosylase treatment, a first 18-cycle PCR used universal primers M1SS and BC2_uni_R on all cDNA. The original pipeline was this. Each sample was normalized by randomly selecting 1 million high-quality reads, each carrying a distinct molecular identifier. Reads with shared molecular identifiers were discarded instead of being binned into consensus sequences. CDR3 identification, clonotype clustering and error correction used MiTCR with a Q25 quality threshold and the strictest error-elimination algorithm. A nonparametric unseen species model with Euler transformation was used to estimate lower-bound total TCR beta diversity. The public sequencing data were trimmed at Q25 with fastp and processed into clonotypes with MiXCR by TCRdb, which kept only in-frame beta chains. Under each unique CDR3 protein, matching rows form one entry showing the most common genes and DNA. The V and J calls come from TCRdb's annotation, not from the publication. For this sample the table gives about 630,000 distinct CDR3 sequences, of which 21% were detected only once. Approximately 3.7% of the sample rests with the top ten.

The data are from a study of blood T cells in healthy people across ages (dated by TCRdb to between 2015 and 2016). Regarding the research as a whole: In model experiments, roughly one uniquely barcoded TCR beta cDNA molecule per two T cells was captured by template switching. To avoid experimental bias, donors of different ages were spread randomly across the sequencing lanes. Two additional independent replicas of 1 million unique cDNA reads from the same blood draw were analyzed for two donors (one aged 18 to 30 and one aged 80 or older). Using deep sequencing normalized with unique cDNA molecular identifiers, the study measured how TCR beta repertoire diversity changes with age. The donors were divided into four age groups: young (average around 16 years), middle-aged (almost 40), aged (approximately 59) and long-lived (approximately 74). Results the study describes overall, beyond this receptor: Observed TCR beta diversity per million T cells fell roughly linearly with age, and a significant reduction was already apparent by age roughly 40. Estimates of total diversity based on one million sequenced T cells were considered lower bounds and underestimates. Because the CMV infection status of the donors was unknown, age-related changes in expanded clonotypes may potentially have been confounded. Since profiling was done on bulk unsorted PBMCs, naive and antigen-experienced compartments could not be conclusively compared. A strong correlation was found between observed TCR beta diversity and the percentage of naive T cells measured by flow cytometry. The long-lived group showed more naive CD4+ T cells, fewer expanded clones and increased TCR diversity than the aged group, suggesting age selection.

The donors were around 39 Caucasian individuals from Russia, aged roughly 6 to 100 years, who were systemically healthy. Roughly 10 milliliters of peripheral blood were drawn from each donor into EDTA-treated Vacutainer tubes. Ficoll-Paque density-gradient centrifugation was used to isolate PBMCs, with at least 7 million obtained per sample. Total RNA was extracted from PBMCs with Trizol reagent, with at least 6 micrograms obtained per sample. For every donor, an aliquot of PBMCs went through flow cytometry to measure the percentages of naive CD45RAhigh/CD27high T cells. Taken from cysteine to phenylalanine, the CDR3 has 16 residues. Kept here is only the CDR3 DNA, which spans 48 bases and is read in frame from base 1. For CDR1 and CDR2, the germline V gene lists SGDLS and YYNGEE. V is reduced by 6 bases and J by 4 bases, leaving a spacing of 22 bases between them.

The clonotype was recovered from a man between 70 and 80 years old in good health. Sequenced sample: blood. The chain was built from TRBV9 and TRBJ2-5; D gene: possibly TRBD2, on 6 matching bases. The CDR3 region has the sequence CASNSRMAGLGETQYF. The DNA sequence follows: TGTGCCAGCAACAGCCGGATGGCGGGATTGGGAGAGACCCAGTACTTC.